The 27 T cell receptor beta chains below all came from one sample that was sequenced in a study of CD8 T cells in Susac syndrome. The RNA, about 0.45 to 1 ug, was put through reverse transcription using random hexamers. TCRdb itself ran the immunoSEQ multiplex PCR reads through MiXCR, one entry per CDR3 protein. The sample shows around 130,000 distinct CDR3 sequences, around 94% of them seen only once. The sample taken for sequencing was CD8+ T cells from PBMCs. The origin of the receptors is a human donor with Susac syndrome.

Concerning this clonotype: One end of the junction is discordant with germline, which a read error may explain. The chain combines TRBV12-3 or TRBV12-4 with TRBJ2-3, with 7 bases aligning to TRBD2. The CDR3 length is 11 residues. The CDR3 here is CASSFKRERDF. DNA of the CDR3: TGTGCCAGCAGTTTTAAGCGGGAACGGGATTTT.

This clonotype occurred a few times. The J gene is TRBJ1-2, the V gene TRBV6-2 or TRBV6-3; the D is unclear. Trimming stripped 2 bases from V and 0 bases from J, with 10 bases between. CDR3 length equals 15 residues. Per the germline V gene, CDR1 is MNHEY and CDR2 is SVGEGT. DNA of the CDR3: TGTGCCAGCAGTTACGAGGGCAGCTCTAACTATGGCTACACCTTC. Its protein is CASSYEGSSNYGYTF.

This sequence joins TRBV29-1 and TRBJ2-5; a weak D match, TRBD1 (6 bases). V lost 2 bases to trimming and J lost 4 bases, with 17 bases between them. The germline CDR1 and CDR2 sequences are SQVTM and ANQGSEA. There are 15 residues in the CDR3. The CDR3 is CSVEQGQGWGETQYF. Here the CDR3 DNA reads TGCAGCGTTGAACAGGGGCAGGGCTGGGGAGAGACCCAGTACTTC.

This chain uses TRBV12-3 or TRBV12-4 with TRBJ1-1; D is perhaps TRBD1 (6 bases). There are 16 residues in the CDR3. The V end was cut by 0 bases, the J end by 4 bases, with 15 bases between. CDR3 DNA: TGTGCCAGCAGTTTAGCCCCAGGGGAAGAGGCCACTGAAGCTTTCTTT. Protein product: CASSLAPGEEATEAFF.

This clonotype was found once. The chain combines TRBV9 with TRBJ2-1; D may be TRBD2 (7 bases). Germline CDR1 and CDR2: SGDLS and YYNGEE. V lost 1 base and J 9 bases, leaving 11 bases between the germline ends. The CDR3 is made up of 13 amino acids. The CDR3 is CASSVYGGPEQFF. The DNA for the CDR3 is TGTGCCAGCAGCGTATACGGGGGGCCTGAGCAGTTCTTC. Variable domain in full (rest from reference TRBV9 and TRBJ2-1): DSGVTQTPKHLITATGQRVTLRCSPRSGDLSVYWYQQSLDQGLQFLIQYYNGEERAKGNILERFSAQQFPDLHSELNLSSLELGDSALYFCASSVYGGPEQFFGPGTRLTVL.

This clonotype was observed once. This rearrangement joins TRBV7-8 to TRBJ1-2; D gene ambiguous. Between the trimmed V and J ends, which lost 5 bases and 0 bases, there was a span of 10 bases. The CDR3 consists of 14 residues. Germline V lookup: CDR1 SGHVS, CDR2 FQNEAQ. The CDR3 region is CASSHATPNYGYTF. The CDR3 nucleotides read TGTGCCAGCAGCCACGCGACACCTAACTATGGCTACACCTTC.

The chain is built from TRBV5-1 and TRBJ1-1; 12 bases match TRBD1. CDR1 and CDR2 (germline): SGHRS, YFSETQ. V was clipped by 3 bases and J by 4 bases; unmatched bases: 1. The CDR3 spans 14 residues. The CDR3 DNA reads TGCGCCAGCAGCTGGGGACAGGGGGCCACTGAAGCTTTCTTT. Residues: CASSWGQGATEAFF.

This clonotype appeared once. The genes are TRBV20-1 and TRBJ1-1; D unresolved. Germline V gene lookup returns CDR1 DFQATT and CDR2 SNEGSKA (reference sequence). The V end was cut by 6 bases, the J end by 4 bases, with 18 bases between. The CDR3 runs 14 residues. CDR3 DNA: TGCAGTGCAAATAGGGAGGCGGGAAGCACTGAAGCTTTCTTT. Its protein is CSANREAGSTEAFF.

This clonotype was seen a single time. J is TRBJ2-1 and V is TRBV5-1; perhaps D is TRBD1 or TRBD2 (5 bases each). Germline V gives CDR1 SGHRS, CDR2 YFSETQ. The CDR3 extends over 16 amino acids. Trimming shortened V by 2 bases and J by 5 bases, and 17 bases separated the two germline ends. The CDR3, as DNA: TGCGCCAGCAGCTTCAGGTTTCCACGGGGCCACAATGAGCAGTTCTTC. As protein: CASSFRFPRGHNEQFF.

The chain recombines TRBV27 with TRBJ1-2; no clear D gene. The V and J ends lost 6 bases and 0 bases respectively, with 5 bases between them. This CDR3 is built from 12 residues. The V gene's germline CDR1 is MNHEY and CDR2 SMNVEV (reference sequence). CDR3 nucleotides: TGTGCCAGCAGGCACCCTAACTATGGCTACACCTTC. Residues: CASRHPNYGYTF.

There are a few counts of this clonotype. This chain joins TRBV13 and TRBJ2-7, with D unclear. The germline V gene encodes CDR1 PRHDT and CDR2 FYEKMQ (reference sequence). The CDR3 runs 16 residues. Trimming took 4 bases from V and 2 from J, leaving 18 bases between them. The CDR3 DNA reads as TGTGCCAGCAGCTCGAAGAGCTCCGCTGAACCCTACGAGCAGTACTTC. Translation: CASSSKSSAEPYEQYF.

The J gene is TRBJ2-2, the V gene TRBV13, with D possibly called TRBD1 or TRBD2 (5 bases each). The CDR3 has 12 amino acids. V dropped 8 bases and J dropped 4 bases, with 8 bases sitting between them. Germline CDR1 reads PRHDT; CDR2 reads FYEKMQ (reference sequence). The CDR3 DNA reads TGTGCCAGCGAGGGGACCACCGGGGAGCTGTTTTTT. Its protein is CASEGTTGELFF.

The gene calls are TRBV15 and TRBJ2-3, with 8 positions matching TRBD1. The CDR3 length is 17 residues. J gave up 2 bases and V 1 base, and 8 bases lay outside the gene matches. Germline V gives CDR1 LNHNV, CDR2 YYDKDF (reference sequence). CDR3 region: CATSRVLGQAPTDTQYF. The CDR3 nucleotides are TGTGCCACCAGCAGAGTGTTGGGACAGGCACCCACAGATACGCAGTATTTT. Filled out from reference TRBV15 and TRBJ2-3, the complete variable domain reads DAMVIQNPRYQVTQFGKPVTLSCSQTLNHNVMYWYQQKSSQAPKLLFHYYDKDFNNEADTPDNFQSRRPNTSFCFLDIRSPGLGDTAMYLCATSRVLGQAPTDTQYFGPGTRLTVL.

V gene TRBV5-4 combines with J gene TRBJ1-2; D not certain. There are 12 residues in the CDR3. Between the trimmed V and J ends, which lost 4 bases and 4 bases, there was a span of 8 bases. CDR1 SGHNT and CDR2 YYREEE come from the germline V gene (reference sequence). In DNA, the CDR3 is TGTGCCAGCAGCGCGGGAGTCTATGGCTACACCTTC. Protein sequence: CASSAGVYGYTF.

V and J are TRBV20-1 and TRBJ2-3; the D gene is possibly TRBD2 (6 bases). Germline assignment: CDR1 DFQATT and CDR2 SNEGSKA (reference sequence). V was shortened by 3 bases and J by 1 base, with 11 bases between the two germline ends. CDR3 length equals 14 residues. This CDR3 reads CSASAAGRTDTQYF. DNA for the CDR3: TGCAGTGCTAGTGCGGCGGGGCGCACAGATACGCAGTATTTT.

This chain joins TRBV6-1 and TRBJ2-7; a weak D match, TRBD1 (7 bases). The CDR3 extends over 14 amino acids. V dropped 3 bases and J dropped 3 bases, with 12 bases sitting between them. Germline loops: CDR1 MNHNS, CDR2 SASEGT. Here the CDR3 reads CASSEAGQSYEQYF. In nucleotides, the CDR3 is TGTGCCAGCAGTGAGGCGGGACAGAGCTACGAGCAGTACTTC.

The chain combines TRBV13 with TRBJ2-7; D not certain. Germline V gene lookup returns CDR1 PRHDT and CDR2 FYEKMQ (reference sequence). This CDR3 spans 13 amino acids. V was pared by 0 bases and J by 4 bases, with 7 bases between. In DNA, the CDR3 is TGTGCCAGCAGCTTAGGTGGGATGTACGAGCAGTACTTC. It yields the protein CASSLGGMYEQYF. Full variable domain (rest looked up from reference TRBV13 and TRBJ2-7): AAGVIQSPRHLIKEKRETATLKCYPIPRHDTVYWYQQGPGQDPQFLISFYEKMQSDKGSIPDRFSAQQFSDYHSELNMSSLELGDSALYFCASSLGGMYEQYFGPGTRLTVT.

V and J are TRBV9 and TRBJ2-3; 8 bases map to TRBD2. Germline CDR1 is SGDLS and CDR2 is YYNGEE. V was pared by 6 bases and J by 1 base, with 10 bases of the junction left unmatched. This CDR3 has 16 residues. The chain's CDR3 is CASTIGGGPGTDTQYF. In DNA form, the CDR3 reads TGTGCCAGCACCATCGGCGGGGGGCCTGGCACAGATACGCAGTATTTT.

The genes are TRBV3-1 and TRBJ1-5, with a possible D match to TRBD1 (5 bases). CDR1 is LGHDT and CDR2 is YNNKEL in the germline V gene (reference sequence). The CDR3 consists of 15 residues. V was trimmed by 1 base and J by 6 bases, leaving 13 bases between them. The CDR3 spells CASSQGAPGFQPQHF. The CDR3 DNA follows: TGTGCCAGCAGCCAAGGCGCCCCAGGGTTTCAGCCCCAGCATTTT.

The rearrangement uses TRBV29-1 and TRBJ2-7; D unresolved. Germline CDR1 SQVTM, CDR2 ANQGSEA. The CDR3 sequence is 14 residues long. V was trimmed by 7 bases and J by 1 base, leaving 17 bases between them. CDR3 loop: CSAVGGETSYEQYF. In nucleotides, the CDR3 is TGCAGCGCGGTGGGTGGTGAGACTTCCTACGAGCAGTACTTC.

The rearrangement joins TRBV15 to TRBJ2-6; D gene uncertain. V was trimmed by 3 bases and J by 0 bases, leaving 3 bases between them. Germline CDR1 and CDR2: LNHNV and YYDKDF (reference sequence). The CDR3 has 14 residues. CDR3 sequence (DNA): TGTGCCACCAGCAGGGACTCTGGGGCCAACGTCCTGACTTTC. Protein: CATSRDSGANVLTF.

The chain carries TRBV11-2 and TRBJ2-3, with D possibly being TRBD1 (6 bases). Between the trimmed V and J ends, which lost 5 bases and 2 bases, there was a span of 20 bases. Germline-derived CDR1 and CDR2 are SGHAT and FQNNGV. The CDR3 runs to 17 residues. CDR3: CASSPRPTGQDTDTQYF. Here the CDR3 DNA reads TGTGCCAGCAGCCCGAGACCGACAGGACAAGACACAGATACGCAGTATTTT.

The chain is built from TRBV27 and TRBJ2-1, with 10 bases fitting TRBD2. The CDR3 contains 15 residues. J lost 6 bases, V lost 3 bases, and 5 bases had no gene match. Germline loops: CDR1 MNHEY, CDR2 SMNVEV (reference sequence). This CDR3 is CASSFSGGTSNEQFF. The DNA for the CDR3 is TGTGCCAGCAGTTTTAGCGGGGGGACTTCCAATGAGCAGTTCTTC.

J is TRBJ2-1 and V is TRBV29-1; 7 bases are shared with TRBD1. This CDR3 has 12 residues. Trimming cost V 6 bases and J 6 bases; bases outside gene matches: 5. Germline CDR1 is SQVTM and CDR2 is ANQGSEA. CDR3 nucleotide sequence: TGCAGCGTATCCCGGGACAGCAATGAGCAGTTCTTC. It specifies CSVSRDSNEQFF.

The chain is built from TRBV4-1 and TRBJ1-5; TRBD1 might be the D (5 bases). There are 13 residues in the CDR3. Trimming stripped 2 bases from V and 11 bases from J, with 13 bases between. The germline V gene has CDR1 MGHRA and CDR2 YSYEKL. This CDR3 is CASSQRGDGAQHF. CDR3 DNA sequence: TGCGCCAGCAGCCAACGAGGGGACGGGGCCCAGCATTTT.

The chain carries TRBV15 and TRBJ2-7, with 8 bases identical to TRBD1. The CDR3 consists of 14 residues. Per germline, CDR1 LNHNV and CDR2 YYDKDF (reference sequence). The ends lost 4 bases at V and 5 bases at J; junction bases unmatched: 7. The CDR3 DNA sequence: TGTGCCACCAGCACGGTGACAGGGGAGGACGAGCAGTACTTC. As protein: CATSTVTGEDEQYF.

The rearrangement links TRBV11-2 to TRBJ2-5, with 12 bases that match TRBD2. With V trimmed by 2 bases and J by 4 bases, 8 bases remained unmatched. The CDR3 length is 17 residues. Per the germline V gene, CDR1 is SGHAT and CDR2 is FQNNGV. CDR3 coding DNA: TGTGCCAGCAGCTTACGGACTAGCGGGGACGGCGGAGAGACCCAGTACTTC. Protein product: CASSLRTSGDGGETQYF.